This T cell receptor beta chain derives from a study of OX40 agonist ivuxolimab in advanced cancers. CDR1 is MNHEY and CDR2 is SVGAGI in the germline V gene. The CDR3 has 14 residues. V trimming: 5 bases; J trimming: 3 bases; junction bases outside the gene matches: 5. Clones were read by immunoSEQ multiplex PCR, and TCRdb kept only the in-frame ones, dropping some. The table lists 95,000 or so clones, 92% of them singletons, with 0.5% to 0.65% in the top ten. The source of this sequence is an adult with an advanced solid tumor such as melanoma, head and neck, liver or kidney cancer. The input for sequencing was CD4+ or CD8+ T cells sorted from blood, taken in a trial of the OX40 agonist ivuxolimab. V is TRBV6-5 and J is TRBJ2-7, with TRBD1 matching over 9 bases. The CDR3 sequence: CASSRTGGIYEQYF. CDR3 DNA: TGTGCCAGCAGTCGAACAGGGGGCATCTACGAGCAGTACTTC.